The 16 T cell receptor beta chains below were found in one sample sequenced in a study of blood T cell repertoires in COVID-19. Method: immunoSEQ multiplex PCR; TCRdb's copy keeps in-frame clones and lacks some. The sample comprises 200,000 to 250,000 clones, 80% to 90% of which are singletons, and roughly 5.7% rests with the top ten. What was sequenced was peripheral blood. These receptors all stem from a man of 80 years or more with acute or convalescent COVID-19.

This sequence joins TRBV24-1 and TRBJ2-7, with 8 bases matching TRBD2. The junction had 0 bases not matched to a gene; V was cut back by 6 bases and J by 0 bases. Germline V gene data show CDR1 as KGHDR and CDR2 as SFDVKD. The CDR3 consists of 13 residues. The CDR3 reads CATSSGSSYEQYF. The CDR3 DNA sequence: TGTGCCACCAGTAGCGGGAGCTCCTACGAGCAGTACTTC.

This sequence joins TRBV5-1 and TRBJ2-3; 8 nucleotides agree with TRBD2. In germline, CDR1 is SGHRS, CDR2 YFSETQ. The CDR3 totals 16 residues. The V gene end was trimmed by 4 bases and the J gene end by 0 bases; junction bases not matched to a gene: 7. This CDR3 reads CASSRLSGASTDTQYF. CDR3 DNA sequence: TGCGCCAGCAGCCGTCTTAGCGGGGCTAGCACAGATACGCAGTATTTT.

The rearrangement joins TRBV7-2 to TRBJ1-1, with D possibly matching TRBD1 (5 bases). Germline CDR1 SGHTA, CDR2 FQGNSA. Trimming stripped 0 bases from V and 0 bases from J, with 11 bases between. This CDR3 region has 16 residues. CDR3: CASSLAPGIMNTEAFF. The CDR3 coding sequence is TGTGCCAGCAGCTTAGCTCCAGGGATTATGAACACTGAAGCTTTCTTT.

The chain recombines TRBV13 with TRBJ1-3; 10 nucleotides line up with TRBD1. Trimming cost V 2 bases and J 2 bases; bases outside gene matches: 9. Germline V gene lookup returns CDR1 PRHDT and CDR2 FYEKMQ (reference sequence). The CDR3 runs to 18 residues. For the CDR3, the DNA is TGTGCCAGCAGCTTATGGCCCGACAGGGGGCTTCCTGGAAACACCATATATTTT. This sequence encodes CASSLWPDRGLPGNTIYF.

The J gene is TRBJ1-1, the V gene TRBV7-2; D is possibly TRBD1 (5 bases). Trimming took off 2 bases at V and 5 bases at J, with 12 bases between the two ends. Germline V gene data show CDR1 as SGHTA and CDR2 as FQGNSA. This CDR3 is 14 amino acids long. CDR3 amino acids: CASSLPGWRTEAFF. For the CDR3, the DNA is TGTGCCAGCAGCTTACCAGGGTGGCGGACTGAAGCTTTCTTT.

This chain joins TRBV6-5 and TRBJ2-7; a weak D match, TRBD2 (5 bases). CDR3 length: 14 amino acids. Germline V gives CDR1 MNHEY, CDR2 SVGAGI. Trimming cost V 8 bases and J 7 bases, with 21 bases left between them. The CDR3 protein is CASLMVAESGEQYF. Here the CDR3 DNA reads TGTGCCAGCTTAATGGTGGCGGAGTCGGGAGAGCAGTACTTC.

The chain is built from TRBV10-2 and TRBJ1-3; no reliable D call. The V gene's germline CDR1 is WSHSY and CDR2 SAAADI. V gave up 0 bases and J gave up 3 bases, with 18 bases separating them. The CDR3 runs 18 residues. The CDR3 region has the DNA TGCGCCAGCAGTGAGTCTTCTGTACGAGGCTTGGGTGGAAACACCATATATTTT. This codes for CASSESSVRGLGGNTIYF.

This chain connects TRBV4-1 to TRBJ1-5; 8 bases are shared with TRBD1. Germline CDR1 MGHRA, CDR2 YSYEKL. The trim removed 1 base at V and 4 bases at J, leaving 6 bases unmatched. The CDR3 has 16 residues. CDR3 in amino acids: CASSQATGAGNQPQHF. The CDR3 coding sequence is TGCGCCAGCAGCCAAGCGACAGGGGCCGGAAATCAGCCCCAGCATTTT.

Written as DNA, the CDR3 is TGCAGCGTGAGGACAGGGTTAAGAGCTTTCTTT. Protein: CSVRTGLRAFF. V usage is TRBV29-1 and J usage is TRBJ1-1, with 8 bases fitting TRBD1. With 6 bases clipped from V and 10 bases from J, the junction kept 7 bases outside the gene matches. Germline V lookup: CDR1 SQVTM, CDR2 ANQGSEA. There are 11 residues in the CDR3.

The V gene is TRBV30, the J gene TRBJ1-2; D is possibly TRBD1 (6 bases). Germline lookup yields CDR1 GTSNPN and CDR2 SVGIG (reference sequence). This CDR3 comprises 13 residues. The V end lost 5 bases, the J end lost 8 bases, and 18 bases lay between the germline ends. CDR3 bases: TGTGCCTGGCTCCTAGTGGGGGCCGGGGGCTACACCTTC. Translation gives CAWLLVGAGGYTF. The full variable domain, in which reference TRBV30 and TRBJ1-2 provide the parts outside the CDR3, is SQTIHQWPATLVQPVGSPLSLECTVEGTSNPNLYWYRQAAGRGLQLLFYSVGIGQISSEVPQNLSASRPQDRQFILSSKKLLLSDSGFYLCAWLLVGAGGYTFGSGTRLTVV.

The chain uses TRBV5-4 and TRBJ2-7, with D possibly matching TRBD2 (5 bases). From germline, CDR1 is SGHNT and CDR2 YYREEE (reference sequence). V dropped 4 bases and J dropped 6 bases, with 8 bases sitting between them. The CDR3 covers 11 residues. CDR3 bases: TGTGCCAGCAGCCTCCGGGGCGAGCAGTACTTC. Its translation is CASSLRGEQYF.

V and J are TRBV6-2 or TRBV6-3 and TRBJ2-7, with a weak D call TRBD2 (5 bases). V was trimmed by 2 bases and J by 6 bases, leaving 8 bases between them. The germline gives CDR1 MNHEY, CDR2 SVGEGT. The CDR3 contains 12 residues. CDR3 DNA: TGTGCCAGCAGTTACCTTGCGGGCGAGCAGTACGTC. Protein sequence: CASSYLAGEQYV.

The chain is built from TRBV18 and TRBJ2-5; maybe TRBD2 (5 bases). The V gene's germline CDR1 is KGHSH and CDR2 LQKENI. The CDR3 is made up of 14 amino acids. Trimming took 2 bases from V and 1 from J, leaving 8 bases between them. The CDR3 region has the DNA TGTGCCAGCTCACCATATGAGGGCCAAGAGACCCAGTACTTC. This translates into CASSPYEGQETQYF.

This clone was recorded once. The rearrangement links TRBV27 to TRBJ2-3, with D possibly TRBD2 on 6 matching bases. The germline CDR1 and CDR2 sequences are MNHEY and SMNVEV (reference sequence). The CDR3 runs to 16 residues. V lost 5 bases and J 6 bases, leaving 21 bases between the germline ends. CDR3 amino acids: CASSLSTRPFEDTQYF. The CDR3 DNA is TGTGCCAGCAGTCTTTCGACTAGACCGTTTGAGGATACGCAGTATTTT.

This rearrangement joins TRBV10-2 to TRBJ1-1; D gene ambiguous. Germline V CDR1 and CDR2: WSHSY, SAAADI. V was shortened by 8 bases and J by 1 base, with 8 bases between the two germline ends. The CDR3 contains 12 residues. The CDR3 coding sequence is TGCGCCAGCCGGAGGCAGAACACTGAAGCTTTCTTT. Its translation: CASRRQNTEAFF.

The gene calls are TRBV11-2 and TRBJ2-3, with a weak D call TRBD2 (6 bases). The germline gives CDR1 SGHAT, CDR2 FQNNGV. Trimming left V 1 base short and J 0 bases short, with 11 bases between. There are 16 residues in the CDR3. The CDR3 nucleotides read TGTGCCAGCAGCTTAGTTTATAGCGGAAGCACAGATACGCAGTATTTT. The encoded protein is CASSLVYSGSTDTQYF.